The rows below give T cell receptor beta chains drawn from one sample of a study of blood T cells in healthy people across ages. Each CDR3 protein gets one entry after TCRdb re-called the 5' RACE reads with MiXCR. The sample holds around 1.5 million distinct CDR3 sequences, 40% to 50% seen once. Sequencing was done on a sample of blood. Every receptor here comes from a woman between 18 and 29 years old in good health. CDR3s include the opening cysteine and the closing phenylalanine or tryptophan. The order of the fields is V gene, D gene, clone size, J gene, CDR3 DNA, CDR3 protein. D genes are given only for firm matches. The size field is filled for only some rows; it gives once, few, many or a size class.

>TRBV5-1|TRBD2|NA|TRBJ2-3
TGCGCCAGCAGCCCGGGACTAGCGGCCACAGATGCGCAGTATTTT
CASSPGLAATDAQYF
>TRBV10-1|NA|NA|TRBJ1-2
TGCGCCAGCAGTACGTATTCGGACTATGGCTACACCTTC
CASSTYSDYGYTF
>TRBV6-1|NA|NA|TRBJ1-1
TGTGCCAGCAGTGAGGGGGGGATCGATGGGTGGGATGAAGCTTTCTTT
CASSEGGIDGWDEAFF
>TRBV12-3/TRBV12-4|TRBD1|NA|TRBJ2-7
TGTGCCAGCACCACTGGCCCCACAGGGGTGGTCTACGAGCAGTACTTC
CASTTGPTGVVYEQYF
>TRBV20-1|NA|NA|TRBJ2-3
TGCAGTGCCTGGACGTTTAGCACAGATACGCAGTATTTT
CSAWTFSTDTQYF
>TRBV5-1|TRBD2|few|TRBJ2-3
TGTGCCAGCAGCTTAGCTAGCGGGGTGGCAGATACGCAGTATTTT
CASSLASGVADTQYF
>TRBV7-9|NA|NA|TRBJ2-5
TGTGCCAGCGGCTCAACCACAGGGGGGGTAGAGACCCAGTACTTC
CASGSTTGGVETQYF
>TRBV12-3/TRBV12-4|NA|few|TRBJ2-6
TGTGCCAGCATGCCCAGGGGAACTGGGGCCAACGTCCTGACTTTC
CASMPRGTGANVLTF
>TRBV18|NA|NA|TRBJ1-2
TGTGCCAGCTCACACCCCGCAGAGGTCTATGGCTACACCTTC
CASSHPAEVYGYTF
>TRBV20-1|NA|NA|TRBJ1-6
TGCAGTGCACTGCAAAACTTAGGGTCGCCCCTCCACTTT
CSALQNLGSPLHF
>TRBV7-9|NA|NA|TRBJ2-7
TGTGCCAGCAGCATAGAAGGGGGATTATCCTACGAGCAGTACTTC
CASSIEGGLSYEQYF
>TRBV6-5|NA|few|TRBJ1-1
TGTGCCAGCAGTTACTCAATGGGAGGAGGAACTGAAGCTTTCTTT
CASSYSMGGGTEAFF
>TRBV7-9|NA|NA|TRBJ2-3
TGTGCCAGCAGCCAATTCGGCACAGATACGCAGTATTTT
CASSQFGTDTQYF
>TRBV27|NA|NA|TRBJ2-7
TGTGCCAGCAGTTTAACCCAGACAGTCTCCTACGAGCAGTACTTC
CASSLTQTVSYEQYF
>TRBV4-1|NA|NA|TRBJ1-2
TGCGCCAGCAGCGCCGGGAGGACAGCTATCTATGGCTACACCTTC
CASSAGRTAIYGYTF
>TRBV25-1|TRBD2|NA|TRBJ2-3
TGTGCCAGCAGTGAATATTGGCAGCGGGGGCGGACAGATACGCAGTATTTT
CASSEYWQRGRTDTQYF
>TRBV30|NA|few|TRBJ2-3
TGTGCCTGGAGTGTAACCATGAGAGATACGCAGTATTTT
CAWSVTMRDTQYF
>TRBV10-3|TRBD1|NA|TRBJ2-5
TGTGCCATCATGTCGCGGGACAGGGGAAAAGAGACCCAGTACTTC
CAIMSRDRGKETQYF
>TRBV28|TRBD2|NA|TRBJ2-3
TGTGCCAGCAGGCACGGCGGGGGGGCCCCAGATACGCAGTATTTT
CASRHGGGAPDTQYF
>TRBV14|TRBD1|NA|TRBJ1-4
TGTGCCAGCAGCGAGCGCAGGGGGCCGAATGAAAAACTGTTTTTT
CASSERRGPNEKLFF
>TRBV12-3/TRBV12-4|NA|NA|TRBJ1-1
TGTGCCAGCAGTTTTGGAGGGGAGACTGAAGCTTTCTTT
CASSFGGETEAFF
>TRBV14|TRBD1|NA|TRBJ1-2
TGTGCCAGCAGCCAAGCGTCCCAGGGGGCTGACTATGGCTACACCTTC
CASSQASQGADYGYTF
>TRBV20-1|NA|NA|TRBJ2-3
TGCAGTGCGCGGACCGGGGCCGGAGGCGGAACAGATACGCAGTATTTT
CSARTGAGGGTDTQYF
>TRBV15|NA|once|TRBJ2-7
TGTGCCACCAGCAGAGCGGGCGATATCAGCTCCTACGAGCAGTACTTC
CATSRAGDISSYEQYF
>TRBV20-1|TRBD2|NA|TRBJ2-1
TGCAGTGCTCCTTCTGCGTGGCTAGCGGATAATGAGCAGTTCTTC
CSAPSAWLADNEQFF
>TRBV28|TRBD2|NA|TRBJ2-7
TGTGCCAGCACCAATCCCGGACTAGAGAGTAGGCCTTACAATGAGCAGTACTTC
CASTNPGLESRPYNEQYF
>TRBV20-1|NA|few|TRBJ1-5
TGCAGTGCAGACAGAAGTTTTAAGCCCCAGCATTTT
CSADRSFKPQHF
>TRBV10-3|TRBD1|few|TRBJ2-3
TGTGCCATCAGTGAGCGGCGGGACAGGGGGCCGTATCTACGCACAGATACGCAGTATTTT
CAISERRDRGPYLRTDTQYF
>TRBV7-2|NA|NA|TRBJ2-3
TGTGCCAGCAGCTTTCTTATGGAAAGCACAGATACGCAGTATTTT
CASSFLMESTDTQYF
>TRBV6-5|NA|NA|TRBJ2-1
TGTGCCAGCAGCCCTGGGAGTCGGGGAAACAATGAGCAGTTCTTC
CASSPGSRGNNEQFF
>TRBV15|NA|NA|TRBJ1-1
TGTGCCACCAGCAGGTCCCAAGCCACTGAAGCTTTCTTT
CATSRSQATEAFF
>TRBV4-1|NA|NA|TRBJ2-7
TGCGCCAGCAGCCAAGATACAGGGCCCCGGATCGAGCAGTACTTC
CASSQDTGPRIEQYF
>TRBV5-4|NA|NA|TRBJ2-3
TGTGCCAGCACCCCTGGGGCCCCTGGCACAGATACGCAGTATTTT
CASTPGAPGTDTQYF
>TRBV7-9|TRBD1|NA|TRBJ2-7
TGTGCCAGCAGCTTAGTAGCGACAGGGTTTTCCCACGAGCAGTACTTC
CASSLVATGFSHEQYF
>TRBV9|TRBD2|NA|TRBJ2-7
TGTGCCAGCAGCGTAACAGGAGCGGGGGGTCGGGAGCAGTACTTC
CASSVTGAGGREQYF
>TRBV11-2|TRBD1|many|TRBJ1-6
TGTGCCAGCAGCGGAGGGGACAGGGCTTATTCACCCCTCCACTTT
CASSGGDRAYSPLHF
>TRBV27|TRBD2|NA|TRBJ2-1
TGTGCCAGCAGTTTATTTTCTAGCGGCTCCTACAATGAGCAGTTCTTC
CASSLFSSGSYNEQFF
>TRBV5-1|NA|NA|TRBJ2-7
TGCGCCAGCAGCTTGACGCAGGGTGGGACCTACGAGCAGTACTTC
CASSLTQGGTYEQYF
>TRBV20-1|NA|once|TRBJ1-1
TGCAGTGCTGGCGAGACAGGGAACACTGAAGCTTTCTTT
CSAGETGNTEAFF
>TRBV7-3|NA|NA|TRBJ2-1
TGTGCCAGCAGCTCCACAGGCTGGGGACTCCCCCTTGGTGAGCAGTTCTTC
CASSSTGWGLPLGEQFF
>TRBV3-1|NA|NA|TRBJ1-1
TGTGCCAGCAGCCAAGAAGGGGGGCTGAACACTGAAGCTTTCTTT
CASSQEGGLNTEAFF
>TRBV12-3/TRBV12-4|TRBD1|NA|TRBJ1-5
TGTGCCAGCAGTCCCGGACAGGGGCAGCAGCCCCAGCATTTT
CASSPGQGQQPQHF